A selection of T cell receptor beta chains follows, all from one sample in a study of HIV-infected patients and healthy controls. MiXCR was run by TCRdb on the 5' RACE reads, yielding one entry per CDR3 protein. The sample records approximately 9,000 distinct CDR3 sequences, roughly 8.1% being singletons. Sequenced material: blood, taken during antiretroviral therapy. The receptor source for this set is an adult with HIV infection. Both conserved end residues are part of each CDR3. D genes are given only for firm matches. Clone size is given as once, few, many, or a class for an expanded clone.

j_call clone_size d_call v_call cdr3_aa cdr3_nt
TRBJ1-5 many - TRBV15 CATSAGTAGGQPQHF TGTGCCACCAGCGCCGGGACGGCGGGAGGACAGCCCCAGCATTTT
TRBJ2-2 many TRBD2 TRBV5-1 CASSLEAGALAGELFF TGCGCCAGCAGCTTGGAAGCGGGGGCCCTTGCTGGGGAGCTGTTTTTT
TRBJ1-5 few - TRBV20-1 CSAGGEGALIIQPQHF TGCAGTGCTGGGGGGGAGGGCGCGCTAATAATTCAGCCCCAGCATTTT
TRBJ2-3 many - TRBV5-5 CASSSSPASPKYF TGTGCCAGCAGCTCCTCTCCAGCCTCCCCCAAGTATTTT
TRBJ2-7 many - TRBV24-1 CATSDAVGGRHEQYF TGTGCCACCAGTGATGCCGTTGGGGGTAGGCACGAGCAGTACTTC
TRBJ1-2 once - TRBV2 CASRLYTGRIPYGYTF TGTGCCAGCAGACTATACACAGGCAGGATACCTTATGGCTACACCTTC
TRBJ2-7 few TRBD2 TRBV5-1 CASSGTSGMFGEQYF TGCGCCAGCAGCGGGACTAGCGGGATGTTCGGCGAGCAGTACTTC
TRBJ1-5 many - TRBV5-6 CASSWWDKPDQPQHF TGTGCCAGCAGCTGGTGGGACAAACCCGATCAGCCCCAGCATTTT
TRBJ2-7 many - TRBV11-2 CASRRRAGEFHEQYF TGTGCCAGCAGGCGTCGGGCAGGGGAATTCCACGAGCAGTACTTC
TRBJ2-7 few TRBD1 TRBV7-9 CASSSPAGGKYEQYF TGTGCCAGCAGCTCTCCCGCAGGGGGCAAATACGAGCAGTACTTC
TRBJ1-5 many TRBD1 TRBV7-8 CASSSLVGQGSNQPQHF TGTGCCAGCAGCTCCTTGGTAGGACAGGGGAGCAATCAGCCCCAGCATTTT
TRBJ2-1 many - TRBV6-6 CASSYTGVGEQFF TGTGCCAGCAGTTACACCGGGGTCGGTGAGCAGTTCTTC